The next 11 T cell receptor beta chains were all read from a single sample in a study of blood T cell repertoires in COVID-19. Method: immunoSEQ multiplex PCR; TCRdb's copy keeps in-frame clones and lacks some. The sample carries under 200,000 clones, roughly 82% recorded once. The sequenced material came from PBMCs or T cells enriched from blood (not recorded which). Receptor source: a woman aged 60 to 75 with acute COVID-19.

CDR3 sequence reads: CASSQTGNTEAFF. The CDR3 region has the DNA TGTGCCAGCAGCCAGACGGGGAACACTGAAGCTTTCTTT. The chain recombines TRBV3-1 (or the pseudogene TRBV3-2) with TRBJ1-1; no clear D. The CDR3 consists of 13 residues. Trimming took off 3 bases at V and 1 base at J, with 6 bases between the two ends. Germline CDR1 LGHDT, CDR2 YNNKEL (reference sequence).

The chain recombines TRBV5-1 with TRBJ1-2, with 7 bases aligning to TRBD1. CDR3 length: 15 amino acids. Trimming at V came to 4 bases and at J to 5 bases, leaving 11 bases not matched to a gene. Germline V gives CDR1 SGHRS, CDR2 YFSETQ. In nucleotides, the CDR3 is TGCGCCAGCAGCGCTAACCGGACAGGCCATTATGGCTACACCTTC. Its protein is CASSANRTGHYGYTF.

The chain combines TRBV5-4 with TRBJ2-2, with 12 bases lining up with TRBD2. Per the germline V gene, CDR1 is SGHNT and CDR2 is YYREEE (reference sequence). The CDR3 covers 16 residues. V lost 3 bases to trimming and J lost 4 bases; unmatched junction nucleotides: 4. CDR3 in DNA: TGTGCCAGCAGCTCCCTAGCGGGAGGGCCCACCGGGGAGCTGTTTTTT. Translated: CASSSLAGGPTGELFF. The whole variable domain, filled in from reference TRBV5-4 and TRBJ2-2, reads ETGVTQSPTHLIKTRGQQVTLRCSSQSGHNTVSWYQQALGQGPQFIFQYYREEENGRGNFPPRFSGLQFPNYSSELNVNALELDDSALYLCASSSLAGGPTGELFFGEGSRLTVL.

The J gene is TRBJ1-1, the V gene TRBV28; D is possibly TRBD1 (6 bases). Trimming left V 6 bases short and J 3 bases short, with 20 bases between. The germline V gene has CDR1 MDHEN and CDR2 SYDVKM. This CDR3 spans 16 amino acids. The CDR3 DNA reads TGTGCCAGCAGCCTTGAAAGAGGGGGTAGGGACACTGAAGCTTTCTTT. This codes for CASSLERGGRDTEAFF.

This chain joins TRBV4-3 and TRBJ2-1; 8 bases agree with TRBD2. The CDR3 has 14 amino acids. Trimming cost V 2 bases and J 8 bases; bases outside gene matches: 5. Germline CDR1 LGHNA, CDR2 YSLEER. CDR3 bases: TGCGCCAGCAGCCAAACTTCGACTAGCGATGAGCAGTTCTTC. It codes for CASSQTSTSDEQFF.

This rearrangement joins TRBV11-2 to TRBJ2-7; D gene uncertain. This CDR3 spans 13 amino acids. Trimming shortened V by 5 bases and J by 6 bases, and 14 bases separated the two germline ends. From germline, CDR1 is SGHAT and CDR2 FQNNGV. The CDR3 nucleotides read TGTGCCAGCAGCCCTAGGATTTCGGGCGAGCAGTACTTC. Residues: CASSPRISGEQYF.

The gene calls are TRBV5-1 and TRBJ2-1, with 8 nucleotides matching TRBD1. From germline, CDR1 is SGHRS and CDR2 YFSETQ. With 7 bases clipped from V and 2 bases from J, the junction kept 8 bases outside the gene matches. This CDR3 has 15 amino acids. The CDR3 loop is CASAKGGQAYNEQFF. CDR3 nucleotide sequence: TGCGCCAGCGCCAAGGGGGGACAGGCCTACAATGAGCAGTTCTTC. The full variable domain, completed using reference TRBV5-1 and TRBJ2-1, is KAGVTQTPRYLIKTRGQQVTLSCSPISGHRSVSWYQQTPGQGLQFLFEYFSETQRNKGNFPGRFSGRQFSNSRSEMNVSTLELGDSALYLCASAKGGQAYNEQFFGPGTRLTVL.

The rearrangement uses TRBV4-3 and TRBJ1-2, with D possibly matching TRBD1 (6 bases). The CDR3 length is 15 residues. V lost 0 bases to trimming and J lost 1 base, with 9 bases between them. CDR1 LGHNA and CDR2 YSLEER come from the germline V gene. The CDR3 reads CASSQEGHINYGYTF. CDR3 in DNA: TGCGCCAGCAGCCAAGAGGGACATATTAACTATGGCTACACCTTC.

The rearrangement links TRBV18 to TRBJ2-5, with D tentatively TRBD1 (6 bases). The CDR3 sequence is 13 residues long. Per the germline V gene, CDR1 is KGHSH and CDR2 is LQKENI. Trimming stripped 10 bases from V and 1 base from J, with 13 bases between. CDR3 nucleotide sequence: TGTGCCACCACGACAGGAATCCAAGAGACCCAGTACTTC. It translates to CATTTGIQETQYF.

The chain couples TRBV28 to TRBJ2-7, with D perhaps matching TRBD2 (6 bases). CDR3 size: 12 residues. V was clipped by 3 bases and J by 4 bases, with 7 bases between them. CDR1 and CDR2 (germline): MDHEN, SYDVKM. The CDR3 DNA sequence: TGTGCCAGCAGTTTGGCGGGGTACGAGCAGTACTTC. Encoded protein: CASSLAGYEQYF. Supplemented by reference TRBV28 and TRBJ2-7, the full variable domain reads DVKVTQSSRYLVKRTGEKVFLECVQDMDHENMFWYRQDPGLGLRLIYFSYDVKMKEKGDIPEGYSVSREKKERFSLILESASTNQTSMYLCASSLAGYEQYFGPGTRLTVT.

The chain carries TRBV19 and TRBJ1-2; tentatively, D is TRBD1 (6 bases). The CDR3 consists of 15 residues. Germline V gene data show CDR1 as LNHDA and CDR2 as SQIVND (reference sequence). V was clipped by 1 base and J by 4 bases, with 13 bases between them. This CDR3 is CASSIGAGEGYGYTF. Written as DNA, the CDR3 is TGTGCCAGTAGTATAGGGGCAGGGGAAGGCTATGGCTACACCTTC.